This T cell receptor beta chain appears in the sequencing data of a study of cytomegalovirus exposure and HLA in healthy donors (TCRdb year 2017). At the level of the whole study: An earlier analysis of approximately 600 of the donors reported 250 to 300 Gb of sequence data and 100 million to 140 million unique TCR beta sequences from about 179 million T cells. Among the approximately 420 genotyped donors, 81% belonged to the genetic ancestry cluster associated with self-reported Caucasian donors. To study patterns of TCR occurrence, a later analysis re-analyzed previously published TCR beta repertoires from 600 to 750 donors and added high-resolution HLA genotyping. An earlier analysis of several hundred of the donors applied high-throughput TCR beta sequencing to assess whether each TCR beta V gene segment acted as functional or pseudogenic. Roughly five DR-DQ haplotypes were handled as single units for association and clustering, since linkage in the cohort was strong. An early release that covered around 590 HLA-typed donors contained 250 to 350 gigabases of sequencing data and around 85 million unique TCR sequences. Donor age, sex, ethnicity and CMV serostatus were compiled together with the repertoire data. Rather than using new phenotypic data, the later analysis identified candidate immune exposures from TCR beta sequences and from how often those sequences occurred across donors. The study aimed to test whether signatures of past pathogen exposure could be identified by cataloging public T cell receptors. Every repertoire in the discovery cohort had been generated on one and the same sequencing platform. Both class I and class II loci were covered by HLA typing, at four-digit resolution. On average, 235,054 unique TCR beta nucleotide sequences were sequenced per donor among some 430 genotyped donors of the cohort, with roughly a sixth of those sequences being non-productive. Genome-wide SNP genotypes for about 55% of the roughly 670 donors were used in a later genetic analysis, which treated that subset as a discovery cohort. The study profiled the T cell repertoires of hundreds of subjects by immunosequencing and related them to cytomegalovirus serostatus. Typing coverage differed by locus: A, B, C, DRB1 and DQB1 were typed in about 629-640 donors, DQA1 in 522, DPA1 in nearly 610, and DPB1 in 472. To predict cytomegalovirus infection status, the study brought together high-throughput TCR immunosequencing, statistical association of individual TCRs with disease status, and machine learning. A separate validation cohort of roughly 130 different subjects was used in addition to the approximately 700-subject first cohort.

General findings and caveats noted by the study authors: In the study, some 160 TCR beta chains were listed as associated with cytomegalovirus. A few of the identified cytomegalovirus-associated TCR beta chains were confirmed in vitro to be specific for cytomegalovirus antigens. Compared with equally common non-associated chains, HLA-associated TCR beta chains in a later analysis were more clonally expanded and had lower generation probabilities. Because counts were too low, approximately 15 rarely observed V segments, including chromosome 9 orphons, were excluded from the earlier analysis of some 540 of the donors. CMV serostatus was the only immune exposure information available for the cohort. Several of the top co-occurrence clusters appeared to be linked to parvovirus B19, influenza, CMV and Epstein-Barr virus, according to a later analysis. Linkage disequilibrium might explain the correlated functional status among segregating V segments, but an unknown experimental factor could not be ruled out. A cluster of highly shared sequence variants was judged likely to be a technical artifact of the sequencing pipeline. Assigning TCR associations to individual alleles was difficult when HLA alleles, especially DR and DQ, strongly co-occurred. An association between a missense DCLRE1C variant and V-gene and J-gene trimming of TCR beta chains was found in a later genetic analysis and replicated in an independent cohort. Most CMV-associated TCR beta chains appeared to be HLA-restricted in a later analysis, and the HLA associations seemed to be driven largely by CMV exposure. A later genetic analysis reported fewer N-insertions in productive TCRs among donors in an Asian-associated ancestry cluster than the approximately 670-donor mean. Only TCR beta chains were sequenced in this cohort, and the absence of alpha or paired-chain data limited detectable features. The presence/absence analyses assumed that sequencing depth was roughly uniform across donors, and that assumption may not be true. Across donors, most TCR sequences were observed very rarely, whereas some public TCRs were present in many individuals. Because some donors lacked HLA typing at each locus, the association tests relied only on the typed subset. Specific HLA alleles were associated with more than 15,000 TCR beta sequences at a false discovery rate of 0.05 in a later analysis. A further reported finding was that TCR beta sequences accurately predicted the HLA-A and HLA-B alleles for most subjects in the first cohort. In a later analysis, TCR association rates were found to vary across HLA loci, with the most associated TCRs seen for DRB1 alleles and the fewest for HLA-C alleles. Because the 87-base-pair reads could not distinguish some IMGT-functional V segments, including TRBV6-2 and TRBV6-3, those segments were excluded. Cytomegalovirus status was reported to be diagnosed by the classifier with high specificity and sensitivity in both the original and validation cohorts. The authors suggested that the approach could potentially be generalized to other disease states and immunological phenotypes. In an earlier analysis of some 500 of the donors, most TCR beta V segments were observed in productive rearrangements about 90% or about 30% of the time, broadly matching IMGT annotations.

The CDR3 measures 12 amino acids from cysteine to phenylalanine. Only CDR3 DNA is held: 36 bases, read in frame from base 1. As encoded in the germline V gene (reference sequence), CDR1 is LNHDA while CDR2 is SQIVND. V gives up 5 bases and J gives up 0 bases, and the segment between their germline ends measures 5 bases. The cohort consisted of more than 650 healthy bone marrow donors. Cohort members were all nominally healthy when sampled, although unrecorded immune exposures were likely present. The donor was CMV seronegative and belonged to the group of roughly 330 seronegative cohort members. Each donor provided a peripheral blood sample, and peripheral blood mononuclear cells were used for TCR beta sequencing. Genomic DNA extraction from the blood cell samples was performed with the Qiagen DNeasy Blood Extraction Kit. The library was prepared using the immunoSEQ multiplex PCR assay. For the multiplex PCR, a mixture combining 60 forward primers for TCR Vbeta segments and 13 reverse primers for TCR Jbeta segments was used. Amplification of the CDR3 region of rearranged TCR beta genes was performed with a multiplex PCR assay on genomic DNA. The amplified TCR beta libraries were sequenced on the Illumina HiSeq System as 87-base-pair reads. The authors processed their data as follows. Across the 500 to 850 repertoires, a later analysis counted about 81 million unique TCR beta chains, 8.5 million to 12 million of which were shared by at least two donors. Raw reads were error-corrected and collapsed into unique sequences with a nearest-neighbor algorithm that merged closely related sequences to remove PCR and sequencing errors. V, D and J gene segments were assigned by aligning CDR3 sequences to IMGT reference sequences. Each retained sequence needed at least a six-nucleotide match to both a V gene segment and a J gene segment. A rearrangement counted as productive if the CDR3 had no stop codons and remained in frame with V and J, and every other rearrangement counted as non-productive. Following IMGT convention, CDR3 was defined as the stretch from the second conserved V-encoded cysteine up to the conserved J-encoded phenylalanine. In an earlier analysis of approximately 590 of the donors, sequences lacking an unambiguous match to a single V gene segment were excluded. In an earlier analysis of roughly 500 of the donors, V segments were called functional above 56.7% productive rearrangements and were called segregating when the between-donor standard deviation exceeded 5%. A statistical classification framework was developed to diagnose cytomegalovirus status using the catalog of TCR beta chain sequences. In a later analysis, V and J genes were assigned by comparing TCR nucleotide sequences against IMGT/GENE-DB human TR gene sequences. Using the TCRdist pipeline, a later analysis assigned CDR3 sequences along with most-parsimonious VDJ recombination scenarios. In a later analysis, each TCR beta chain was defined by its CDR3 amino acid sequence together with its V-gene family, and reads without a unique V-gene family were excluded. A later analysis removed 592 highly shared, low-generation-probability nucleotide sequences to deal with suspected cross-contamination and a sequencing artifact. For each public chain, a later analysis derived a clonal expansion index from normalized ranks of inferred template counts within each repertoire. In a later analysis, generation probabilities were computed with a VDJ recombination model fitted to out-of-frame rearrangements, and the resulting probabilities were checked against IGoR. In a later analysis, TCR-TCR, TCR-HLA and TCR-CMV co-occurrence was scored with hypergeometric tests, and a repertoire-size bias correction was applied to TCR pairs. False discovery rates were estimated in a later analysis by permuting HLA or CMV assignments 20 times. In a later analysis, co-occurring TCRs were grouped using DBSCAN, with TCRdist sequence similarity added in when clustering inside HLA-allele-positive subsets. Repertoires with fewer than 30,000 or more than 120,000 public chains, plus five repertoires with anomalous nucleotide sharing, were excluded from co-occurrence clustering. Imported from immuneACCESS, the table was reduced by TCRdb to in-frame sequences with V and J called. These copies leave out some clones; in studies compared against another copy, an unresolved V gene accounts for under half, and the cause of the remainder is not known. V and J calls and clone size are given by that table; D and trimming were obtained from the DNA. The table for this sample lists about 89,000 clones; about 60% of them were counted only once. Around 6.6% of the sample belongs to the ten largest clones.

Points on this clone: Its antigen is not yet known. No base-level quality is on record; no much larger clone is a single base apart.

This receptor was obtained from a young woman in good health and CMV-seronegative. The sample taken for sequencing was PBMCs. The sequence is built from TRBV19 and TRBJ2-7; the D gene is not confidently resolved. The nucleotide sequence reads as follows: TGTGCCAGTAGTCCGAGCTCCTACGAGCAGTACTTC. Translation gives CASSPSSYEQYF.